This TCR beta chain was retrieved from a study of early T cells in non-severe SARS-CoV-2 infection (dated by TCRdb to about 2021). With respect to the entire study: TCR sequencing used bulk RNA from unsorted whole blood, so alpha and beta chains could not be paired.

Set within a cohort of healthcare workers in London, UK, this nested case-control study involved weekly PCR testing of nasopharyngeal swabs along with blood sampling. Healthcare workers were recruited between 23 and 31 March 2020, during the week of the UK lockdown, and were followed weekly for up to about 16 weeks. Overall study results and their limits: VDJdb matching was skewed toward anti-spike CD8 responses and likely underestimated virus-specific expansions, missing private and CD4 specificities.

Library construction relied on 5' RACE. Sequenced using a NextSeq 500. In the TCR library protocol, unique molecular identifiers were attached to individual cDNA molecules to correct for PCR bias and sequencing error. Both TCR alpha and beta chains were sequenced, and tight co-correlation was observed between alpha and beta sequence abundances in each sample. The study's processing was this. Decombinator V4 was used to perform V gene, J gene and CDR3 annotation of TCR sequences. Expanded TCRs were defined as changing significantly between any two time points under a Poisson model with p below 0.0001. TCR abundances were normalised to the total number of TCRs sequenced per sample and expressed as counts per million. MAIT TCRs were defined by TRAV1-2 paired with TRAJ12, TRAJ20 or TRAJ33, and iNKT TCRs by TRAV10 paired with TRAJ18. VDJdb, accessed on 1 November 2021, was searched for TCRs annotated for CMV, EBV and SARS-CoV-2, and TCRs annotated for more than one antigen were excluded. TCRdb's own reprocessing of the public reads used fastp at Q25 and MiXCR and kept productive beta chains. Each CDR3 protein appears once, grouped with its most common genes and DNA. The V and J calls and clone size are TCRdb's, not the authors'. The sample table holds about 26,000 distinct CDR3 sequences, of which just over 4% were seen once. The ten largest clones take up 6.2% of the sample.

This clonotype occurred a few times. No cognate antigen has been identified for it. It has no much larger one-base neighbor in the sample; base qualities were not kept. Trimmed from V: 3 bases; trimmed from J: 10 bases; junction bases lacking a gene match: 9. Including cysteine and phenylalanine, the CDR3 has 16 amino acids. The retained sequence is limited to the CDR3, 48 bases, with the frame set at the first base. Sample: whole blood. This clonotype was sampled from an adult who was a healthcare worker with PCR-confirmed SARS-CoV-2 infection or an uninfected control (not recorded which). The rearranged chain carries TRBV12-3 or TRBV12-4 and TRBJ2-2, with TRBD2 matching 12 junction bases. The CDR3 reads CASSFAGTSGQSELFF. The DNA is as follows: TGTGCCAGCAGTTTCGCCGGGACTAGCGGGCAGTCGGAGCTGTTTTTT.